These 18 T cell receptor beta chains were sequenced from one sample in a study of lymphopenia after photon versus proton radiotherapy. Generated by immunoSEQ multiplex PCR, the TCRdb table keeps only in-frame clones and is missing some. The profile shows tens of thousands of clones, roughly 86% of them singletons. The source material was peripheral blood, sampled from a patient treated with proton-based radiotherapy. The receptors come from a woman in her 70s with pancreatic cancer. Some clones in this sample may be carry-over from other donors' samples.

This clone has only a few counts. The chain is built from TRBV5-6 and TRBJ2-7; no clear D. The CDR3 runs 14 residues. Germline loops: CDR1 SGHDT, CDR2 YYEEEE. The ends were cut back, 0 bases at V and 0 bases at J, with 7 bases in the middle. CDR3 in amino acids: CASSLATFSYEQYF. The DNA for the CDR3 is TGTGCCAGCAGCTTGGCGACCTTCTCCTACGAGCAGTACTTC.

This chain connects TRBV10-1 to TRBJ2-2; 8 nucleotides line up with TRBD1. V shed 8 bases and J 4 bases; nucleotides not matched to a gene: 12. From germline, CDR1 is WNHNN and CDR2 SYGVQD (reference sequence). The CDR3 has 16 residues. DNA for the CDR3: TGCGCCAGCTGTAACATCAGGGGGCGGACCACCGGGGAGCTGTTTTTT. It specifies CASCNIRGRTTGELFF.

The V call is TRBV6-5, the J call TRBJ2-3; 7 bases align to TRBD1. Trimming removed 6 bases from V and 5 bases from J; junction bases left unmatched: 8. CDR1 is MNHEY and CDR2 is SVGAGI in the germline V gene. The CDR3 has 14 amino acids. CDR3 sequence: CASSRRQGEDTQYF. The CDR3 nucleotides are TGTGCCAGCAGCCGACGACAGGGCGAAGATACGCAGTATTTT.

This chain uses TRBV4-3 with TRBJ2-1, with D maybe TRBD2 (5 bases). The CDR3 runs 17 residues. With 4 bases removed from V and 5 bases from J, the gap between germline ends came to 21 bases. Germline V gene sequence: CDR1 LGHNA, CDR2 YSLEER. CDR3 sequence (DNA): TGCGCCAGCAGCCCGCAACGAGCCAGCGGATTACACAATGAGCAGTTCTTC. Translation gives CASSPQRASGLHNEQFF.

The DNA for the CDR3 is TGTGCCAGCACCGTAGACTTCTCCTACGAGCAGTACTTC. Protein product: CASTVDFSYEQYF. The chain couples TRBV7-2 to TRBJ2-7; D gene ambiguous. The CDR3 extends over 13 amino acids. The germline V gene has CDR1 SGHTA and CDR2 FQGNSA. V lost 7 bases to trimming and J lost 0 bases, with 10 bases between them.

The genes are TRBV28 and TRBJ2-6; 7 bases match TRBD1. Losses at the gene ends were 5 bases for V and 4 bases for J; bases not matched to a gene: 8. The CDR3 covers 16 residues. Germline V gene sequence: CDR1 MDHEN, CDR2 SYDVKM. CDR3 DNA: TGTGCCAGCAGTCCAGCCTACAGGGGAGGGGCCAACGTCCTGACTTTC. Protein: CASSPAYRGGANVLTF.

Here the CDR3 reads CASSPRSYEQYF. The CDR3 nucleotides are TGTGCCAGCAGCCCGCGGTCATACGAGCAGTACTTC. The chain combines TRBV7-2 with TRBJ2-5; D ambiguous. The better agreement between TRBJ2-7 and the DNA end casts doubt on the J call. Germline lookup yields CDR1 SGHTA and CDR2 FQGNSA. This CDR3 has 12 amino acids.

The chain combines TRBV30 with TRBJ2-2, with 11 bases aligning to TRBD1. The CDR3 runs 13 residues. The J segment lost 6 bases and the V segment lost 7 bases, leaving 4 bases of the junction unmatched. Germline CDR1 reads GTSNPN; CDR2 reads SVGIG (reference sequence). This CDR3 is CASGQGAPGELFF. CDR3 nucleotide sequence: TGTGCCTCCGGACAGGGGGCGCCCGGGGAGCTGTTTTTT.

This clone was counted once. J is TRBJ2-7 and V is TRBV29-1; TRBD1 matches 9 bases. The CDR3 is 16 amino acids. Per the germline V gene, CDR1 is SQVTM and CDR2 is ANQGSEA. The trim removed 3 bases at V and 0 bases at J, leaving 9 bases unmatched. CDR3 region: CSVDGTGYSGSYEQYF. In DNA, the CDR3 is TGCAGCGTTGATGGGACAGGGTATTCTGGCTCCTACGAGCAGTACTTC.

The chain recombines TRBV5-1 with TRBJ2-3; TRBD2 agrees at 7 bases. Per germline, CDR1 SGHRS and CDR2 YFSETQ. J gave up 3 bases and V 0 bases, and 4 bases lay outside the gene matches. The CDR3 loop spans 15 amino acids. This CDR3 is CASSLVGRETDTQYF. Written as DNA, the CDR3 is TGCGCCAGCAGCTTGGTCGGGCGGGAGACAGATACGCAGTATTTT.

The chain joins TRBV9 to TRBJ2-1; TRBD1 or TRBD2 may be the D gene (6 bases each). Germline assignment: CDR1 SGDLS and CDR2 YYNGEE. Trimming left V 2 bases short and J 2 bases short, with 14 bases between. The CDR3 totals 16 residues. This CDR3 is CASSVLPGAAYNEQFF. Here the CDR3 DNA reads TGTGCCAGCAGCGTCCTGCCGGGGGCGGCCTACAATGAGCAGTTCTTC.

This clone was counted once. The V call is TRBV19, the J call TRBJ2-7, with 8 bases matching TRBD1. V gave up 5 bases and J gave up 5 bases; unmatched junction bases: 14. In germline, CDR1 is LNHDA, CDR2 SQIVND (reference sequence). The CDR3 sequence is 16 residues long. This CDR3 reads CASSPRPGQGWDEQYF. In DNA, the CDR3 is TGTGCCAGTAGTCCCCGCCCCGGACAGGGATGGGACGAGCAGTACTTC.

The chain is built from TRBV10-2 and TRBJ1-2, with TRBD1 identical over 9 bases. Germline values: CDR1 WSHSY, CDR2 SAAADI. The CDR3 has 15 residues. The V gene end was trimmed by 4 bases and the J gene end by 0 bases; junction bases not matched to a gene: 3. CDR3 DNA: TGCGCCAGCAGTGGGAGACAGGGGGCTAACTATGGCTACACCTTC. This gives the protein CASSGRQGANYGYTF.

This clone was seen a few times. V is TRBV7-2 and J is TRBJ2-7, with 7 bases aligning to TRBD2. V shed 0 bases, J shed 2 bases, and the junction held 4 bases outside the gene matches. The CDR3 length is 15 residues. Germline CDR1 SGHTA, CDR2 FQGNSA. This CDR3 reads CASSLAGGIPYEQYF. The CDR3 DNA sequence: TGTGCCAGCAGCTTAGCGGGAGGGATCCCCTACGAGCAGTACTTC.

J is TRBJ1-1 and V is TRBV7-2; D gene uncertain. V was shortened by 2 bases and J by 1 base, with 5 bases between the two germline ends. Per germline, CDR1 SGHTA and CDR2 FQGNSA. The CDR3 length is 13 residues. The CDR3 coding sequence is TGTGCCAGCAGCTTAAGCGAGAACACTGAAGCTTTCTTT. The encoded protein is CASSLSENTEAFF.

The V and J genes are TRBV4-1 and TRBJ2-1; 8 positions match TRBD2. The CDR3 runs to 18 residues. After removal of 0 bases from V and 1 base from J, the junction contained 8 bases not matched to a gene. CDR1 and CDR2 from the germline V gene are MGHRA and YSYEKL. DNA of the CDR3: TGCGCCAGCAGCCAAGAAGTGATAGCGGGACTTTCCTACAATGAGCAGTTCTTC. Amino acids: CASSQEVIAGLSYNEQFF.

The gene calls are TRBV11-3 and TRBJ2-3; 9 bases agree with TRBD1. Germline V gene data show CDR1 as SGHNT and CDR2 as YENEEA. The CDR3 loop spans 17 amino acids. J was trimmed by 4 bases and V by 3 bases; bases with no gene match: 11. The DNA of the CDR3 is TGTGCCAGCAGCTTGGGGTCGGGGGACAGGGATGCAGATACGCAGTATTTT. Encoded protein: CASSLGSGDRDADTQYF.

In this sample, this clone turned up once. The identical CDR3 is also encoded by other nucleotide sequences in the sample. The rearrangement joins TRBV9 to TRBJ2-1, with D possibly matching TRBD2 (5 bases). Trimming took off 2 bases at V and 3 bases at J, with 6 bases between the two ends. Germline lookup yields CDR1 SGDLS and CDR2 YYNGEE. The CDR3 covers 13 residues. The CDR3 DNA follows: TGTGCCAGCAGCGTTACTAGCTACAATGAGCAGTTCTTC. Translating gives CASSVTSYNEQFF.